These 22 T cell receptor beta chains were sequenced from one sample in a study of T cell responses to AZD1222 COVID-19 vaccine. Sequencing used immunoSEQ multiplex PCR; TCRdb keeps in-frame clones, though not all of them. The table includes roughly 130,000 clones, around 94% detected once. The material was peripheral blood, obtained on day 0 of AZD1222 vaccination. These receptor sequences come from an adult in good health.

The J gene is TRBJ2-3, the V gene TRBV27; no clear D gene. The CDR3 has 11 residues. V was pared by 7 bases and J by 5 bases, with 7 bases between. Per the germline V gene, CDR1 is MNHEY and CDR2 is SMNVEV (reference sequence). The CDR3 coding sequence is TGTGCCAGCAATGGTGGAGATACGCAGTATTTT. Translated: CASNGGDTQYF.

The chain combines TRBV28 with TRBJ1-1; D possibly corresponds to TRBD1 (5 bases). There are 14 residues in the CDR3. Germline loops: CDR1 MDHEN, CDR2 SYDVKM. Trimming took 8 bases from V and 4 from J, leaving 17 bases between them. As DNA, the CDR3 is TGTGCCAGCCCTGGGACGCGCGGATTCACTGAAGCTTTCTTT. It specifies CASPGTRGFTEAFF.

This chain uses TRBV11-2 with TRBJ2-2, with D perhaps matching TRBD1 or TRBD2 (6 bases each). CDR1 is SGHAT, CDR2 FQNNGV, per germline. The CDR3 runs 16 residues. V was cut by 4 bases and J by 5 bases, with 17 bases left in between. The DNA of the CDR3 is TGTGCCAGCAGCTCAAGGTCACGGAGGGGGACCGGGGAGCTGTTTTTT. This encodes CASSSRSRRGTGELFF.

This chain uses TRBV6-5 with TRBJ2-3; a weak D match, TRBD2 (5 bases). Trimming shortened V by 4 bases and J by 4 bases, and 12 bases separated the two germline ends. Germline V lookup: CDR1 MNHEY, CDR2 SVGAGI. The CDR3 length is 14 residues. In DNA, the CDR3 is TGTGCCAGCAGTTGGACGGAGGACCCAGATACGCAGTATTTT. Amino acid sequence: CASSWTEDPDTQYF.

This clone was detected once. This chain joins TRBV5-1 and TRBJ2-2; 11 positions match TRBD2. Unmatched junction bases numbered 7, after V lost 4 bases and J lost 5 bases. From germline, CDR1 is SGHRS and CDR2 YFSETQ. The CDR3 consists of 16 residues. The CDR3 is CASSPIAGGRTGELFF. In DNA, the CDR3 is TGCGCCAGCAGCCCAATAGCGGGAGGGAGAACCGGGGAGCTGTTTTTT.

The CDR3 nucleotides are TGTGCCAGCAGCTTAGTCGGGGAGCACTATGGCTACACCTTC. This encodes CASSLVGEHYGYTF. The chain links TRBV28 to TRBJ1-2, with unresolved D. V shed 6 bases and J shed 3 bases, with 14 bases lying between them. This CDR3 contains 14 residues. CDR1 and CDR2 from the germline V gene are MDHEN and SYDVKM.

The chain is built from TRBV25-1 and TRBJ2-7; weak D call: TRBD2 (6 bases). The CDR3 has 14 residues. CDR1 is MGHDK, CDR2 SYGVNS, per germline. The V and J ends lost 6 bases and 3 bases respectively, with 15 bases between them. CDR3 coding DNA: TGTGCCAGCAGGGGCACGGGACTCCGCTACGAGCAGTACTTC. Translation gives CASRGTGLRYEQYF.

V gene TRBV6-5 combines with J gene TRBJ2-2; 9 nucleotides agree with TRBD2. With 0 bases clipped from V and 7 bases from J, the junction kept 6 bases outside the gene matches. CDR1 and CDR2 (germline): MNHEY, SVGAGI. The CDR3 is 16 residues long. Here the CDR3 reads CASSYSSAGGYGELFF. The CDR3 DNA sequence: TGTGCCAGCAGTTACTCGAGTGCGGGAGGGTACGGGGAGCTGTTTTTT.

The CDR3 is CASSGSGTSLNEQFF. CDR3 nucleotide sequence: TGTGCCAGCAGCGGCTCCGGGACTAGCCTCAATGAGCAGTTCTTC. J is TRBJ2-1 and V is TRBV13; 9 bases agree with TRBD2. Germline V lookup: CDR1 PRHDT, CDR2 FYEKMQ (reference sequence). V shed 5 bases, J shed 6 bases, and the junction held 8 bases outside the gene matches. The CDR3 is 15 amino acids.

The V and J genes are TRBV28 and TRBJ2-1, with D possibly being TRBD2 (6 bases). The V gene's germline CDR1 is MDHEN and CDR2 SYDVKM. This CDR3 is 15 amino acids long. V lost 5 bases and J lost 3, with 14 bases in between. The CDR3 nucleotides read TGTGCCAGCAGTCCGCAGGACTATGTCTACAATGAGCAGTTCTTC. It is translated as CASSPQDYVYNEQFF.

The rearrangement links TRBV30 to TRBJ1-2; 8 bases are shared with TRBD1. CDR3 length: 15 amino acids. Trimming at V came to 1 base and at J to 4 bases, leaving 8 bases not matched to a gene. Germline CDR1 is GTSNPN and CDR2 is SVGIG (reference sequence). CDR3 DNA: TGTGCCTGGAGTGGGCAATTGGGACAGGTCTATGGCTACACCTTC. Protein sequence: CAWSGQLGQVYGYTF. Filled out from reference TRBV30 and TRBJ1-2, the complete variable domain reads SQTIHQWPATLVQPVGSPLSLECTVEGTSNPNLYWYRQAAGRGLQLLFYSVGIGQISSEVPQNLSASRPQDRQFILSSKKLLLSDSGFYLCAWSGQLGQVYGYTFGSGTRLTVV.

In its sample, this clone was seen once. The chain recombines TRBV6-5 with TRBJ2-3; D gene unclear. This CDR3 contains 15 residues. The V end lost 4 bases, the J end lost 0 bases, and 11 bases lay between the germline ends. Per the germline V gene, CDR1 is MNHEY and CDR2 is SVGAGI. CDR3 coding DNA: TGTGCCAGCAGTTTCGTCGGTTCTAGCACAGATACGCAGTATTTT. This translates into CASSFVGSSTDTQYF.

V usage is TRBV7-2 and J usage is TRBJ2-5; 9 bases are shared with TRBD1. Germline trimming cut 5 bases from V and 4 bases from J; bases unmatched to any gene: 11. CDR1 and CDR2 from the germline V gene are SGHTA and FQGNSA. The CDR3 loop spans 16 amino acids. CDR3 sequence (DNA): TGTGCCAGCAGCCTGACACCGACAGGGGGAAGAGAGACCCAGTACTTC. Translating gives CASSLTPTGGRETQYF.

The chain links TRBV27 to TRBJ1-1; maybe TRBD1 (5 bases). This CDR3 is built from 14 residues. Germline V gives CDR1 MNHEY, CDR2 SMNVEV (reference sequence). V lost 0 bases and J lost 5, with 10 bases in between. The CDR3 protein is CASSLSKGFTEAFF. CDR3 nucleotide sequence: TGTGCCAGCAGTTTATCGAAGGGGTTTACTGAAGCTTTCTTT.

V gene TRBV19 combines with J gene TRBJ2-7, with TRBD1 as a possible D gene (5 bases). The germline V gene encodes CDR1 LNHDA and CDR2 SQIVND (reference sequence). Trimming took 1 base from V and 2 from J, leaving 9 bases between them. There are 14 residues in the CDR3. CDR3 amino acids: CASSIGGAPYEQYF. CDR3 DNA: TGTGCCAGTAGTATAGGTGGGGCACCCTACGAGCAGTACTTC.

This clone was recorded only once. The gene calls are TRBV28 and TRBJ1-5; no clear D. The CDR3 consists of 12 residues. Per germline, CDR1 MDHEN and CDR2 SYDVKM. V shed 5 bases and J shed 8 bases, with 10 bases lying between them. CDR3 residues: CASSTTGKPQHF. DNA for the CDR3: TGTGCCAGCAGTACAACCGGGAAGCCCCAGCATTTT.

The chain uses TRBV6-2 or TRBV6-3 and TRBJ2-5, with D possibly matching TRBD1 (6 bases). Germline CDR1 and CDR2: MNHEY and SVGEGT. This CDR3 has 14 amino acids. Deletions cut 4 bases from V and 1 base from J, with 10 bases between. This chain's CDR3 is CASSWVGAQETQYF. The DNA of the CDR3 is TGTGCCAGCAGTTGGGTGGGGGCCCAAGAGACCCAGTACTTC.

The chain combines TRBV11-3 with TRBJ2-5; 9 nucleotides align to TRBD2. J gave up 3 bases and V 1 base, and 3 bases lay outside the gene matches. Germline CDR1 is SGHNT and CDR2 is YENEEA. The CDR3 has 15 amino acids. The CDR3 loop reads CASSLGGRVEETQYF. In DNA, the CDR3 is TGTGCCAGCAGCTTAGGCGGGAGGGTTGAAGAGACCCAGTACTTC. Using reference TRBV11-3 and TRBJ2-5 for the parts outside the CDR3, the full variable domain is EAGVVQSPRYKIIEKKQPVAFWCNPISGHNTLYWYLQNLGQGPELLIRYENEEAVDDSQLPKDRFSAERLKGVDSTLKIQPAELGDSAVYLCASSLGGRVEETQYFGPGTRLLVL.

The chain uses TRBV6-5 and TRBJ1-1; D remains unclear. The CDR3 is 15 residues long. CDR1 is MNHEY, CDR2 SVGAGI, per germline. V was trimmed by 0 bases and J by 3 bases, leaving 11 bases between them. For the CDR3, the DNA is TGTGCCAGCAGTTACTCGCGACTCGGGCACACTGAAGCTTTCTTT. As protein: CASSYSRLGHTEAFF.

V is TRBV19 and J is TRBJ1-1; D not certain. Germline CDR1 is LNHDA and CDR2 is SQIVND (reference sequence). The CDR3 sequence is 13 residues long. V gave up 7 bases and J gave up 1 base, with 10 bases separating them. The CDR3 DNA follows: TGTGCCAGTACCCTCGCGAGGAACACTGAAGCTTTCTTT. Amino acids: CASTLARNTEAFF.

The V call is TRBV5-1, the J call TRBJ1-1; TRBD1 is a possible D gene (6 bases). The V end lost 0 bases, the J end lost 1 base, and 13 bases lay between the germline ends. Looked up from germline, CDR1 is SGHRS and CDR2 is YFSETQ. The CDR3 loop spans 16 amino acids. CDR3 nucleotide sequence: TGCGCCAGCAGCTTGGTGTGGGGGCGAGGGAACACTGAAGCTTTCTTT. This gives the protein CASSLVWGRGNTEAFF.

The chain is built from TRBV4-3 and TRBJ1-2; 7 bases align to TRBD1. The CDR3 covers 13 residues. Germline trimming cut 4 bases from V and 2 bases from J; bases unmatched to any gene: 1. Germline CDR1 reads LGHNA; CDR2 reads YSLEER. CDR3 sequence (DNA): TGCGCCAGCAGCCGGGGACAGAACTATGGCTACACCTTC. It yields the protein CASSRGQNYGYTF.